This T cell receptor beta chain appears in the sequencing data of a study of human T cells and chemical hapten exposure. The table lists this clonotype with a few counts. The antigen remains undetermined. In the study's own analysis: Per sample, the median was roughly 96,000 TCRs, with values from approximately 25,000 to 650,000. Via MiXCR, TCRdb re-called the RACE reads, giving one row per CDR3 protein. The V and J calls, along with clone size, are taken from TCRdb and not from the paper's own processing. The sample includes approximately 60,000 distinct CDR3 sequences, 9.3% of them seen just once. Overall study findings and caveats: TCRs exceeding a frequency of 1 in 1000 stayed unchanged under DPC sensitization.

The V end lost 0 bases, the J end lost 1 base, and 13 bases lay between the germline ends. Germline V gene data show CDR1 as SGHDN and CDR2 as FVKESK. The CDR3 spans 18 residues. Documented time point: patch test 1, 2 weeks after DPC sensitization. Regarding treatment: therapeutic diphenylcyclopropenone sensitization with weekly scalp DPC. The sample in question was whole blood, obtained in connection with sensitization to the hapten diphenylcyclopropenone (DPC). The chain couples TRBV14 to TRBJ1-6; D is unclear. The source of this sequence is a woman between 35 and 50 years old with alopecia areata. Some clones in this sample may be carry-over from other donors' samples. CDR3 nucleotide sequence: TGTGCCAGCAGCCAAGATCGTGCAACGGTATCCTATAATTCACCCCTCCACTTT. This encodes CASSQDRATVSYNSPLHF. Filled out from reference TRBV14 and TRBJ1-6, the complete variable domain reads EAGVTQFPSHSVIEKGQTVTLRCDPISGHDNLYWYRRVMGKEIKFLLHFVKESKQDESGMPNNRFLAERTGGTYSTLKVQPAELEDSGVYFCASSQDRATVSYNSPLHFGNGTRLTVT.